This T cell receptor beta chain was recovered during a study of cytomegalovirus exposure and HLA in healthy donors (dated by TCRdb to the late 2010s). General notes on the study: An earlier analysis of approximately 640 of the donors reported 250 to 300 Gb of sequence data and some 120 million unique TCR beta sequences from roughly 180 million T cells. Typing coverage varied by locus: roughly 620-640 donors for A, B, C, DRB1 and DQB1; approximately 560 for DQA1; more than 600 for DPA1; around 490 for DPB1. To predict cytomegalovirus infection status, the study brought together high-throughput TCR immunosequencing, statistical association of individual TCRs with disease status, and machine learning. Approximately 330 gigabases of sequencing data and about 92 million unique TCR sequences made up an early release that covered nearly 650 HLA-typed donors. A later genetic analysis took genome-wide SNP genotypes for about three fifths of the 666 donors and used that subset as a discovery cohort. Rather than drawing on any new phenotypic data, the later analysis identified candidate immune exposures from TCR beta sequences and the way those sequences occurred across donors. A later analysis re-analyzed previously published TCR beta repertoires from 666 donors and added high-resolution HLA genotyping to study TCR occurrence patterns. HLA typing included class I and class II loci at four-digit resolution. Among the approximately 430 genotyped donors, roughly 80% belonged to the genetic ancestry cluster associated with self-reported Caucasian donors. Donor age, sex, ethnicity and CMV serostatus were compiled together with the repertoire data. The study aimed to test whether signatures of past pathogen exposure could be identified by cataloging public T cell receptors. Along with the approximately 600-subject first cohort, a separate validation cohort of roughly 110 different subjects was used. Among around 400 genotyped donors of the cohort, an average of around 240,000 unique TCR beta nucleotide sequences was sequenced per donor, of which 15% to 20% were non-productive. About five DR-DQ haplotypes were treated as single units for association and clustering because of strong linkage in the cohort. The T cell repertoires of about 700 subjects were profiled by immunosequencing and related to cytomegalovirus serostatus. All discovery cohort repertoires had been generated using a single sequencing platform. To decide whether each TCR beta V gene segment behaved as functional or pseudogenic, an earlier analysis of some 580 of the donors relied on high-throughput TCR beta sequencing.

The cohort was made up of about 610 healthy bone marrow donors. Cohort members were all nominally healthy when sampled, although unrecorded immune exposures were likely present. The donor was CMV seronegative and was included in the group of a few hundred seronegative cohort members. A peripheral blood sample was collected from each donor, and TCR beta sequencing was performed on peripheral blood mononuclear cells. The Qiagen DNeasy Blood Extraction Kit was used to extract genomic DNA from the blood cell samples. On the study overall, not on this receptor specifically: In an earlier analysis of more than 500 of the donors, most TCR beta V segments appeared in productive rearrangements about 87% or about 30% of the time, broadly matching IMGT annotations. In a later analysis, HLA-associated TCR beta chains were found to be more clonally expanded and to have lower generation probabilities than equally common non-associated chains. A cluster of highly shared sequence variants was judged likely to be a technical artifact of the sequencing pipeline. CMV serostatus was the only immune exposure information available for the cohort. The authors suggested that the approach could potentially be extended to other disease states and immunological phenotypes. Some IMGT-functional V segments, including TRBV6-2 and TRBV6-3, could not be told apart with the 87-base-pair reads, so those segments were excluded. V-gene and J-gene trimming of TCR beta chains was associated with a missense DCLRE1C variant in a later genetic analysis, and the association was replicated in an independent cohort. A further reported finding was that TCR beta sequences accurately predicted the HLA-A and HLA-B alleles for most subjects in the first cohort. A total of 164 TCR beta chains were listed by the study as associated with cytomegalovirus. The classifier was reported to diagnose cytomegalovirus status with high specificity and sensitivity in both the original and validation cohorts. Linkage disequilibrium might explain the correlated functional status among segregating V segments, but an unknown experimental factor could not be ruled out. A later analysis found that most CMV-associated TCR beta chains appeared HLA-restricted, with HLA associations seemingly driven largely by CMV exposure. According to a later analysis, parvovirus B19, influenza, CMV and Epstein-Barr virus appeared linked to several top co-occurrence clusters. This cohort had only TCR beta chains sequenced, and the lack of alpha or paired-chain data limited which features could be detected. Three of the identified cytomegalovirus-associated TCR beta chains were confirmed in vitro to be specific for cytomegalovirus antigens. In a later analysis, TCR association rates were found to vary across HLA loci, with the most associated TCRs seen for DRB1 alleles and the fewest for HLA-C alleles. In a later genetic analysis, fewer N-insertions in productive TCRs were reported among donors in an Asian-associated ancestry cluster than the roughly 640-donor mean. Fewer than 20 rarely observed V segments, including chromosome 9 orphons, were excluded from the earlier analysis of some 590 of the donors because counts were too low. A later analysis associated about 17,000 TCR beta sequences with specific HLA alleles at a false discovery rate of 0.05. Across donors, most TCR sequences were observed very rarely, whereas some public TCRs were present in many individuals. Roughly uniform sequencing depth across donors was assumed in presence/absence analyses, although this assumption may not hold. Strong co-occurrence of HLA alleles, especially DR and DQ, made assigning TCR associations to individual alleles difficult. Because HLA typing was missing for some donors at each locus, association tests included only the typed subset.

The CDR3 goes from the cysteine to the phenylalanine over 15 residues. The retained sequence is limited to the CDR3, 45 bases, with the frame set at the first base. As encoded in the germline V gene, CDR1 is ENHRY while CDR2 is SYGVKD. V loses 4 bases of germline sequence and J loses 5 bases, and the interval between the two ends is 15 bases. A remark on this clone: Which antigen it targets is not known.

The library was built by means of the immunoSEQ multiplex PCR assay. A mixture of 60 forward primers for TCR Vbeta segments and 13 reverse primers for TCR Jbeta segments was used in the multiplex PCR. The CDR3 region of rearranged TCR beta genes was amplified from genomic DNA with a multiplex PCR assay. Amplified TCR beta libraries were sequenced as 87-base-pair reads on the Illumina HiSeq System. As for how the authors treated the data: Across the 670 or so repertoires, a later analysis counted tens of millions of unique TCR beta chains, some 11 million of which were shared by at least two donors. Raw reads were error-corrected and collapsed into unique sequences with a nearest-neighbor algorithm that merged closely related sequences to remove PCR and sequencing errors. CDR3 sequences were aligned to IMGT reference sequences to assign V, D and J gene segments. For a sequence to be retained, at least a six-nucleotide match to both a V gene segment and a J gene segment was required. A rearrangement was called productive if the CDR3 had no stop codons and remained in frame with V and J, and every other rearrangement was called non-productive. CDR3 was defined according to IMGT convention as the region running from the second conserved V-encoded cysteine to the conserved J-encoded phenylalanine. In an earlier analysis of roughly 610 of the donors, sequences lacking an unambiguous match to a single V gene segment were excluded. An earlier analysis of around 600 of the donors classified V segments as functional when productive rearrangements were above 56.7% and as segregating when the standard deviation between donors was above 5%. A statistical classification framework was built to diagnose cytomegalovirus status from the catalog of TCR beta chain sequences. A later analysis assigned V and J genes by comparing TCR nucleotide sequences with IMGT/GENE-DB human TR gene sequences. A later analysis assigned CDR3 sequences and most-parsimonious VDJ recombination scenarios with the TCRdist pipeline. In a later analysis, every TCR beta chain was defined by the combination of its CDR3 amino acid sequence and its V-gene family, and reads without a unique V-gene family were dropped. In a later analysis, around 600 highly shared, low-generation-probability nucleotide sequences were removed to address suspected cross-contamination and a sequencing artifact. A later analysis calculated a clonal expansion index for each public chain from normalized within-repertoire ranks of inferred template counts. In a later analysis, generation probabilities were computed with a VDJ recombination model fitted to out-of-frame rearrangements, and the resulting probabilities were checked against IGoR. In a later analysis, hypergeometric tests were used to score TCR-TCR, TCR-HLA and TCR-CMV co-occurrence, with a repertoire-size bias correction applied to TCR pairs. To estimate false discovery rates, a later analysis permuted the HLA or CMV assignments 20 times. In a later analysis, co-occurring TCRs were grouped using DBSCAN, and TCRdist sequence similarity was added for clustering within HLA-allele-positive subsets. Repertoires with fewer than 30,000 or more than 120,000 public chains were left out of co-occurrence clustering, as were a handful of repertoires with anomalous nucleotide sharing. Not all clones reach the TCRdb copy of this immuneACCESS table, which keeps in-frame sequences only. Checked studies attribute under half of the gap to unresolved V genes and leave the rest unexplained. Clone size and the V and J calls come from that table; the DNA yielded D and trimming. In this sample's table one finds 150,000 to 200,000 clones. The top ten clones comprise 1.3% of the sample.

This receptor was obtained from a woman aged 60-75 years in good health and CMV-seronegative. The chain is made from TRBV10-3 and TRBJ1-5; perhaps TRBD1 is the D gene, with 6 bases matching. The sequencing sample was made of PBMCs. The nucleotide sequence reads TGTGCCATCAGTGTGGACGGACAGCCATATCAGCCCCAGCATTTT. This translates into CAISVDGQPYQPQHF.